Included here is one TCR beta chain sequence, with context. V dropped 3 bases and J dropped 6 bases, with 8 bases sitting between them. There are 13 residues in the CDR3. The data originate from a study of blood T cell repertoires in COVID-19. Profiled with immunoSEQ multiplex PCR; TCRdb holds only in-frame clones, not every one. The table includes over 200,000 clones, under 90% detected once. This TCR was sampled from a man younger than 35 who had recovered from COVID-19. The source material was PBMCs or T cells enriched from blood (not recorded which). The chain is built from TRBV23-1 and TRBJ2-2; D perhaps matches TRBD2 (5 bases). TRBV23-1 has ORF status, its function being uncertain. CDR3 protein: CASSQAEAGELFF. As DNA, the CDR3 is TGCGCCAGCAGTCAGGCGGAGGCCGGGGAGCTGTTTTTT.